This is a list of T cell receptor beta chains from one sample in a study of cytomegalovirus exposure and HLA in healthy donors. Method: immunoSEQ multiplex PCR; TCRdb's copy keeps in-frame clones and lacks some. Seen here are roughly 120,000 clones, around three quarters observed once, and the top ten hold around 1.3%. Sequencing used PBMCs. The origin of the receptors is a woman aged 25 to 39 in good health and CMV-seronegative. Each CDR3 is given with its conserved first and last residue. Each record gives: CDR3 length, V gene, D gene, J gene, clone size, CDR3 DNA, CDR3 protein. D genes are given only for firm matches. The listing skips clone size in some rows; elsewhere it reads once, few, many or a size class.

15,TRBV21-1,-,TRBJ1-4,-,TGTGCCAGCAGCCGACAGGGGAAGGCTAATGAAAAACTGTTTTTT,CASSRQGKANEKLFF
16,TRBV5-4,TRBD2,TRBJ2-6,-,TGTGCCAGCAGCGGGCGGGAGGTTCGCCCGGCCAACGTCCTGACTTTC,CASSGREVRPANVLTF
14,TRBV29-1,TRBD1,TRBJ1-2,-,TGCAGCGTTGAAGATAGACAGGGGAACTATGGCTACACCTTC,CSVEDRQGNYGYTF
13,TRBV7-6,-,TRBJ2-7,-,TGTGCCAGCAGCTTAGGGGAGGTCTACGAGCAGTACTTC,CASSLGEVYEQYF
16,TRBV28,TRBD2,TRBJ2-4,-,TGTGCCAGCAGGAAAGGACTAGCGGGGGCCAAAAACATTCAGTACTTC,CASRKGLAGAKNIQYF
17,TRBV4-2,TRBD2,TRBJ2-5,-,TGTGCCAGCAGCCCCAAACTCCAACTAGCGGGAGAAGAGACCCAGTACTTC,CASSPKLQLAGEETQYF
12,TRBV11-2,-,TRBJ2-1,-,TGTGCCAGCAGCAAAGGACGGGGGATACGGTTCTTC,CASSKGRGIRFF
16,TRBV4-2,TRBD2,TRBJ2-2,-,TGTGCCAGCAGCCCCGCAAGCGGGGGGAACACCGGGGAGCTGTTTTTT,CASSPASGGNTGELFF
16,TRBV7-2,TRBD1,TRBJ2-1,few,TGTGCCAGCACCTCGAGTGGGACAGGGGGCTTCAATGAGCAGTTCTTC,CASTSSGTGGFNEQFF
11,TRBV19,-,TRBJ2-1,-,TGTGCCAGTAGGGGAGACAATGAGCAGTTCTTC,CASRGDNEQFF
16,TRBV7-2,TRBD2,TRBJ2-4,-,TGTGCCAGCAGTCCGGGACTAGCGGGAGGCGAAAACATTCAGTACTTC,CASSPGLAGGENIQYF
17,TRBV11-2,TRBD2,TRBJ2-3,few,TGTGCCAGCAGTTGGCCACGTGGGCGGGGGGCCCGGGATACGCAGTATTTT,CASSWPRGRGARDTQYF
14,TRBV19,-,TRBJ2-3,few,TGTGCCAGTAGTCTAGGAGCTAGCACAGATACGCAGTATTTT,CASSLGASTDTQYF
13,TRBV5-4,-,TRBJ2-5,-,TGTGCCAGCAGTTCCCCCCTTCTCGAGACCCAGTACTTC,CASSSPLLETQYF
16,TRBV7-2,TRBD1,TRBJ1-3,few,TGTGCCAGCAGCTTGGGACAGGGTCGGACTGGAAACACCATATATTTT,CASSLGQGRTGNTIYF
15,TRBV6-5,TRBD2,TRBJ2-1,few,TGTGCCAGCAGTTATAAGCGGGAGGGATACAATGAGCAGTTCTTC,CASSYKREGYNEQFF
12,TRBV29-1,TRBD1,TRBJ1-2,once,TGCAGCGTTCCTGGGACAGGTTATGGCTACACCTTC,CSVPGTGYGYTF
15,TRBV30,TRBD1,TRBJ2-3,-,TGTGCCTGGAGTGTGGGACAGGGCAGGCCAGATACGCAGTATTTT,CAWSVGQGRPDTQYF
14,TRBV7-9,-,TRBJ2-1,once,TGTGCCAGCAGCTTACGGGTTCAAGCCGGTGAGCAGTTCTTC,CASSLRVQAGEQFF
12,TRBV30,TRBD1,TRBJ1-1,few,TGTGCCTGGAGTGATACAGGGGCTGAAGCTTTCTTT,CAWSDTGAEAFF
13,TRBV7-9,-,TRBJ2-3,-,TGTGCCAGCAGCTTGAGGGCCGGACCTACGCAGTATTTT,CASSLRAGPTQYF
16,TRBV11-2,TRBD1,TRBJ1-5,-,TGTGCCAGCAGCCAAATACAGGGGTTTAGCAATCAGCCCCAGCATTTT,CASSQIQGFSNQPQHF
15,TRBV10-2,-,TRBJ2-6,-,TGCGCCAGCAGTGGTCCCCTCTCTGGGGCCAACGTCCTGACTTTC,CASSGPLSGANVLTF
12,TRBV30,-,TRBJ2-7,-,TGTGCCTGGAAGGGACAATCCTACGAGCAGTACTTC,CAWKGQSYEQYF
12,TRBV2,-,TRBJ2-7,few,TGTGCCAGCACAGGACAGCGCTACGAGCAGTACTTC,CASTGQRYEQYF
14,TRBV7-2,TRBD2,TRBJ2-1,-,TGTGCCAGCGCAGGCGAGCGGGGTGTCAATGAGCAGTTCTTC,CASAGERGVNEQFF
19,TRBV4-1,TRBD2,TRBJ2-3,-,TGCGCCAGCAGCCAAGATCCTACTAGCGGGGGAAGAAGCACAGATACGCAGTATTTT,CASSQDPTSGGRSTDTQYF
15,TRBV4-1,TRBD1,TRBJ2-2,-,TGCGCCAGCAGCCTAGACAGGGGGAATACCGGGGAGCTGTTTTTT,CASSLDRGNTGELFF
14,TRBV6-5,-,TRBJ2-7,-,TGTGCCAGCAGTACCGAGGTGTTCTCCTACGAGCAGTACTTC,CASSTEVFSYEQYF
14,TRBV19,-,TRBJ1-5,-,TGTGCCAGTAGTCCGGGACACCTCAATCAGCCCCAGCATTTT,CASSPGHLNQPQHF
21,TRBV4-1,-,TRBJ1-6,-,TGCGCCAGCAGCCAGCCAATACCGATACCTGGACAGCCCGCTTATAATTCACCCCTCCACTTT,CASSQPIPIPGQPAYNSPLHF
15,TRBV5-4,-,TRBJ2-6,-,TGTGCCAGCAGATCCTCGTCAGTTTGGGCCAACGTCCTGACTTTC,CASRSSSVWANVLTF
16,TRBV7-6,TRBD1,TRBJ1-1,-,TGTGCCAGCAGCCCCCGACAGGGGGCGACGCTCACTGAAGCTTTCTTT,CASSPRQGATLTEAFF
15,TRBV7-8,-,TRBJ2-3,-,TGTGCCAGCAGCTTACGGCGACTCGACACAGATACGCAGTATTTT,CASSLRRLDTDTQYF
14,TRBV2,TRBD1,TRBJ1-1,-,TGTGCCAGCAGCCTGACAGGGGGGATCACTGAAGCTTTCTTT,CASSLTGGITEAFF
13,TRBV6-5,-,TRBJ2-1,-,TGTGCCAGCAGGAGGACTCCTCCTGGTGAGCAGTTCTTC,CASRRTPPGEQFF
14,TRBV29-1,TRBD1,TRBJ1-2,few,TGCAGCGTTGGCGGACAGGGGCCTAACTATGGCTACACCTTC,CSVGGQGPNYGYTF
17,TRBV4-2,TRBD1,TRBJ2-7,few,TGTGCCAGCAGCCAAGGGGGACAGGGGGAAATTTTCTACGAGCAGTACTTC,CASSQGGQGEIFYEQYF
16,TRBV6-5,TRBD2,TRBJ2-1,few,TGTGCCAGCAGTTACTCGGCGGGAGAGTTCTACAATGAGCAGTTCTTC,CASSYSAGEFYNEQFF
17,TRBV4-1,-,TRBJ2-3,-,TGCGCCAGCAGCCAAGCGGGACTGGCAACTAGCACAGATACGCAGTATTTT,CASSQAGLATSTDTQYF
16,TRBV7-2,-,TRBJ1-2,few,TGTGCCAGCAGCTTAGCGGCTGCAGGACTGTGGGTGGGCTACACCTTC,CASSLAAAGLWVGYTF
15,TRBV30,-,TRBJ2-7,few,TGTGCCTGGAGCGGCGGGTCTCGGTCCCCCTACGAGCAGTACTTC,CAWSGGSRSPYEQYF
17,TRBV7-7,TRBD2,TRBJ2-5,once,TGTGCCAGCAGCTTAGTTATGGCTAGCGGGGGGCAAGAGACCCAGTACTTC,CASSLVMASGGQETQYF
17,TRBV7-9,TRBD2,TRBJ2-5,-,TGTGCCAGCAGCTTACCTCGACTAGCGGGGGCCAGGGAGACCCAGTACTTC,CASSLPRLAGARETQYF
14,TRBV6-1,-,TRBJ1-5,once,TGTGCCAGCAGTGAAAGGGGAAATAGTCAGCCCCAGCATTTT,CASSERGNSQPQHF
15,TRBV7-9,TRBD2,TRBJ2-2,-,TGTGCCAGCAGCTTTAGCGGGGCGAACACCGGGGAGCTGTTTTTT,CASSFSGANTGELFF
16,TRBV4-3,TRBD2,TRBJ2-7,-,TGCGCCAGCAGCCAAGGACTAGCGGGAGGAAACTACGAGCAGTACTTC,CASSQGLAGGNYEQYF
14,TRBV29-1,-,TRBJ1-2,-,TGCAGCGTTGAAGGCGTATCAGGGAATGACGGCTACACCTTC,CSVEGVSGNDGYTF
15,TRBV4-1,TRBD2,TRBJ2-7,-,TGCGCCAGCAGCCATGGGCTAGCGGGAGTCTACGAGCAGTACTTC,CASSHGLAGVYEQYF
14,TRBV11-2,-,TRBJ2-7,few,TGTGCCAGCAGCTTAGATGGGAGCCCCTACGAGCAGTACTTC,CASSLDGSPYEQYF